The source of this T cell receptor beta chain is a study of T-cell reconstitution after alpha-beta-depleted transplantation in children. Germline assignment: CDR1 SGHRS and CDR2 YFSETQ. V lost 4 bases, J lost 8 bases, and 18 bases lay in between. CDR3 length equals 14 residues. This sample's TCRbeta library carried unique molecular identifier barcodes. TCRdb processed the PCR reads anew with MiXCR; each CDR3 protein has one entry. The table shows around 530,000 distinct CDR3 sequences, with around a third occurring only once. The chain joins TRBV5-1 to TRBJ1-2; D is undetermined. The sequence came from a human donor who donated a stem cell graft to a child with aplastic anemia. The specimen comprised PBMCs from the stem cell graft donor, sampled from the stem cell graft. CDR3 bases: TGCGCCAGCAGCCCTGATGGCAGATCATCAGGCTACACCTTC. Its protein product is CASSPDGRSSGYTF. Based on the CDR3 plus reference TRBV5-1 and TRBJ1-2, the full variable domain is KAGVTQTPRYLIKTRGQQVTLSCSPISGHRSVSWYQQTPGQGLQFLFEYFSETQRNKGNFPGRFSGRQFSNSRSEMNVSTLELGDSALYLCASSPDGRSSGYTFGSGTRLTVV.